This T cell receptor (beta chain) was profiled in a study of early T cells in non-severe SARS-CoV-2 infection (TCRdb year 2021). About the full investigation: Because TCR sequencing relied on bulk RNA taken from unsorted whole blood, pairing of alpha and beta chains was not possible.

Findings and caveats that apply to the study as a whole: VDJdb matching was skewed toward anti-spike CD8 responses and likely underestimated virus-specific expansions, missing private and CD4 specificities.

The CDR3 holds 16 amino acids from the cysteine to the phenylalanine. Here the CDR3 DNA is all that survives: 48 bases in frame from base 1. V loses 5 bases, J loses 0 bases, and the germline ends lie 14 bases apart. CDR1 is given as MDHEN and CDR2 as SYDVKM, both from the germline V gene. Receptor libraries were prepared by 5' RACE. Sequencing instrument: NextSeq 500. To correct for sequencing error and PCR bias, the TCR library protocol tagged individual cDNA molecules with unique molecular identifiers. TCR alpha and beta chains were both sequenced, and the abundances of alpha and beta sequences in each sample were closely correlated with each other. The source study handled its data this way. Decombinator V4 was used to annotate the V gene, J gene and CDR3 of the TCR sequences. Expanded TCRs were defined as changing significantly between any two time points under a Poisson model with p below 0.0001. TCR abundances were normalised to the total number of TCRs sequenced in each sample and reported as counts per million. MAIT TCRs were defined by TRAV1-2 paired with TRAJ12, TRAJ20 or TRAJ33, and iNKT TCRs by TRAV10 paired with TRAJ18. VDJdb, accessed 1 November 2021, was searched for CMV, EBV and SARS-CoV-2 annotated TCRs, with TCRs annotated for multiple antigens excluded. TCRdb itself trimmed the public reads at Q25 with fastp, ran MiXCR and retained productive beta chains. For every CDR3 protein sequence, its rows merge into one entry that carries the most common genes and DNA. These V and J calls rely on TCRdb rather than the paper's analysis. This sample holds over 85,000 distinct CDR3 sequences; less than 15% were observed only once. The leading ten clones occupy roughly 6.2% of the sample.

This clonotype was seen more than once but under ten times. Its antigen has not been determined. Nothing much larger sits one base from this clone, and base qualities are not available. The study was a case-control design nested within a healthcare worker cohort in London, UK, with weekly nasopharyngeal swab PCR tests and blood sampling. Healthcare workers were enrolled in the week of the UK lockdown, from 23 to 31 March 2020, and were followed every week for up to roughly 15 weeks. This receptor was identified in an adult who was a healthcare worker with PCR-confirmed SARS-CoV-2 infection or an uninfected control (not recorded which). The sequence is built from TRBV28 and TRBJ2-1; the D segment cannot be called with confidence. Sequencing was carried out using whole blood. The DNA sequence is as follows: TGTGCCAGCAGTCCTCCCGAAATGTACTCCTACAATGAGCAGTTCTTC. Translated, this is CASSPPEMYSYNEQFF.